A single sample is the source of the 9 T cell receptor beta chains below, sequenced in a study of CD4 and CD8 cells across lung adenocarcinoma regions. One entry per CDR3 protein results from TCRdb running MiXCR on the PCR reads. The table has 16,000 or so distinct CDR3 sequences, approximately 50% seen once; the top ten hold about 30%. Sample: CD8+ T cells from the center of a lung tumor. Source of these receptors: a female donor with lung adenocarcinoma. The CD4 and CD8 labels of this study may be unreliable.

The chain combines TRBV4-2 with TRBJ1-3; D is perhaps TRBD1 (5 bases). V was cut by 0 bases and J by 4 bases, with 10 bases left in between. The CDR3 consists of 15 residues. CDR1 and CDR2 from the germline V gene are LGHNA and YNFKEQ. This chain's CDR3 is CASSQEGGEGNTIYF. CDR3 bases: TGTGCCAGCAGCCAAGAGGGGGGGGAAGGAAACACCATATATTTT.

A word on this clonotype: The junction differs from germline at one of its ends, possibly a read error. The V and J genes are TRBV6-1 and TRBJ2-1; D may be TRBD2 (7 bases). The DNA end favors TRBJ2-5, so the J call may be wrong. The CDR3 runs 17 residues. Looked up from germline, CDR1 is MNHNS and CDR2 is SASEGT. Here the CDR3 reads CASSEGLGGPEEEIQYF. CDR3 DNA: TGTGCCAGCAGTGAGGGGCTCGGGGGGCCAGAAGAAGAGATCCAGTACTTC.

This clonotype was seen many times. CDR3 in amino acids: CASSVNQETQYF. The CDR3 DNA sequence: TGTGCCAGCAGCGTTAACCAAGAGACCCAGTACTTC. V is TRBV7-2 and J is TRBJ2-5; D gene ambiguous. The germline V gene has CDR1 SGHTA and CDR2 FQGNSA. The CDR3 is made up of 12 amino acids. Trimming left V 5 bases short and J 0 bases short, with 4 bases between.

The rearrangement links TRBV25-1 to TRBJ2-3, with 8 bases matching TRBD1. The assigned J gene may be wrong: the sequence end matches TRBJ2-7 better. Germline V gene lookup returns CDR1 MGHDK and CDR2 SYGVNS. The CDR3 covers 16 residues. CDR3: CASGGYGGQDPDTQYF. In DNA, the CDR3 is TGTGCCAGCGGGGGATACGGGGGACAGGACCCAGATACGCAGTACTTC.

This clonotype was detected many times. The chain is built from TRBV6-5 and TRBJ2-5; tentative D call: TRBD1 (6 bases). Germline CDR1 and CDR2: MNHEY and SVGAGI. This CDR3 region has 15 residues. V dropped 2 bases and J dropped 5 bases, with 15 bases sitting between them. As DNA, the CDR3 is TGTGCCAGCAGTTACATCGGCGCAGGGGTGGAGACCCAGTACTTC. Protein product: CASSYIGAGVETQYF.

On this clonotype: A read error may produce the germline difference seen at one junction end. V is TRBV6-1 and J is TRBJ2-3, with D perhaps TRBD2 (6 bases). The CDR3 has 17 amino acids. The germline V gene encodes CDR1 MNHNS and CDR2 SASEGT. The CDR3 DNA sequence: TGTGCCAGCAGTGAACGGGCGGGGCTGAGCGCCAAAGATACGCAGTATTTC. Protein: CASSERAGLSAKDTQYF.

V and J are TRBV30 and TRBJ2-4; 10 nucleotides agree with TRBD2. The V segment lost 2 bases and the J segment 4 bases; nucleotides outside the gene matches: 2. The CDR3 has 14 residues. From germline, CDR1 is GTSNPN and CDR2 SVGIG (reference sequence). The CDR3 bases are TGTGCCTGGAGTCTAGCGGGGGTTAAAAACATTCAGTACTTC. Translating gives CAWSLAGVKNIQYF.

The DNA for the CDR3 is TGTGCCAGCAGTTTAAGCTCCTACGAGCAGTACTTC. Translation: CASSLSSYEQYF. The V call is TRBV28, the J call TRBJ2-7, with D unresolved. The length of the CDR3 is 12 residues. V lost 2 bases, J lost 0 bases, and 2 bases lay in between. Germline V gene sequence: CDR1 MDHEN, CDR2 SYDVKM.

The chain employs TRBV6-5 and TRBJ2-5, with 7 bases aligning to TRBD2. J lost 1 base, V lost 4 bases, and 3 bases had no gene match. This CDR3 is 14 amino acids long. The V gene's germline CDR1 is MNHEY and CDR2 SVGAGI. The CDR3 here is CASSSRGIQETQYF. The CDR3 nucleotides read TGTGCCAGCAGTTCGCGGGGGATCCAAGAGACCCAGTACTTC.